This TCR beta chain was sequenced in a study of blood T cell repertoires in COVID-19. Across the study: T cells, B-cell-depleted T cells, or PBMCs supplied cDNA or gDNA.

In the study's own analysis: Amplification of reference gene primers provided the estimated nucleated cell counts. Profiling relied on immunoSEQ multiplex PCR, and the TCRdb table lists in-frame clones only, not all of them. Clone size and the V and J calls come from that table; the DNA yielded D and trimming. The table lists some 230,000 clones, roughly 84% of them singletons. The CDR3 length is 16 residues. Germline CDR1 reads LNHDA; CDR2 reads SQIVND (reference sequence). Trimming removed 4 bases from V and 0 bases from J, with 14 bases in between. The sequence came from a man aged 50-60 years who had recovered from COVID-19. The chain links TRBV19 to TRBJ2-3, with D maybe TRBD2 (6 bases). Source material: peripheral blood. CDR3 protein: CASSTGTGTSTDTQYF. The DNA for the CDR3 is TGTGCCAGTAGTACGGGGACCGGGACTAGCACAGATACGCAGTATTTT.